One and the same sample provided the 12 T cell receptor beta chains below, sequenced in a study of beta chain features in type 1 diabetes. Isolated RNA was reverse transcribed in full, so expressed TCRB transcripts were sequenced. Sequencing was performed with immunoSEQ multiplex PCR; in TCRdb, only in-frame clones are kept and a portion is missing. This table has roughly 330,000 clones, 11% appearing once. Sequences were obtained from naive CD4+ T cells from blood. The receptor set was obtained from a young woman in good health.

In this sample, this clone turned up a few times. The chain couples TRBV2 to TRBJ2-2; 9 bases align to TRBD1. Unmatched junction bases numbered 5, after V lost 5 bases and J lost 4 bases. From germline, CDR1 is SNHLY and CDR2 FYNNEI. The CDR3 loop spans 15 amino acids. CDR3 sequence: CASSPGTGRTGELFF. DNA for the CDR3: TGTGCCAGCAGTCCCGGGACAGGGCGCACCGGGGAGCTGTTTTTT. The full variable domain, completed using reference TRBV2 and TRBJ2-2, is EPEVTQTPSHQVTQMGQEVILRCVPISNHLYFYWYRQILGQKVEFLVSFYNNEISEKSEIFDDQFSVERPDGSNFTLKIRSTKLEDSAMYFCASSPGTGRTGELFFGEGSRLTVL.

This clone was observed a few times. The CDR3 bases are TGTGCCAGCAGCAAGTCAGGACAGGGGCCAGGCGAGCAGTACTTC. Translating gives CASSKSGQGPGEQYF. V and J are TRBV5-4 and TRBJ2-7; 9 nucleotides line up with TRBD1. V shed 4 bases, J shed 6 bases, and the junction held 11 bases outside the gene matches. The germline CDR1 and CDR2 sequences are SGHNT and YYREEE (reference sequence). CDR3 length equals 15 residues.

The chain recombines TRBV30 with TRBJ2-2, with 7 bases fitting TRBD2. Per the germline V gene, CDR1 is GTSNPN and CDR2 is SVGIG (reference sequence). The CDR3 contains 13 residues. V shed 5 bases and J 6 bases; nucleotides not matched to a gene: 6. DNA for the CDR3: TGTGCCTGGGGGGGACTACTTCCCGGGGAGCTGTTTTTT. Protein: CAWGGLLPGELFF.

The gene calls are TRBV15 and TRBJ1-2; possibly TRBD1 for D (6 bases). The CDR3 spans 15 residues. V was pared by 8 bases and J by 7 bases, with 23 bases between. The germline gives CDR1 LNHNV, CDR2 YYDKDF (reference sequence). In DNA, the CDR3 is TGTGCCACCCAAGCCACGTACACAGGGCCGGGTGGCTACACCTTC. It yields the protein CATQATYTGPGGYTF.

This rearrangement joins TRBV28 to TRBJ1-5, with D unresolved. The CDR3 extends over 14 amino acids. V was clipped by 6 bases and J by 1 base, with 10 bases between them. Germline values: CDR1 MDHEN, CDR2 SYDVKM. The CDR3 DNA is TGTGCCAGCAGCTACGGGTTAAGCAATCAGCCCCAGCATTTT. This translates into CASSYGLSNQPQHF. Combining the CDR3 with reference TRBV28 and TRBJ1-5 gives the whole variable domain DVKVTQSSRYLVKRTGEKVFLECVQDMDHENMFWYRQDPGLGLRLIYFSYDVKMKEKGDIPEGYSVSREKKERFSLILESASTNQTSMYLCASSYGLSNQPQHFGDGTRLSIL.

This clone has only a few counts. V and J are TRBV9 and TRBJ2-2; a weak D match, TRBD2 (7 bases). The germline gives CDR1 SGDLS, CDR2 YYNGEE. The CDR3 is made up of 17 amino acids. V lost 2 bases to trimming and J lost 5 bases, with 19 bases between them. The CDR3 here is CASSVLSSGGETGELFF. DNA for the CDR3: TGTGCCAGCAGCGTGCTCAGTTCGGGGGGCGAAACCGGGGAGCTGTTTTTT.

This clone has only a few counts. V usage is TRBV7-2 and J usage is TRBJ2-2, with no clear D. Deletions cut 2 bases from V and 3 bases from J, with 7 bases between. Germline V lookup: CDR1 SGHTA, CDR2 FQGNSA. The CDR3 has 14 amino acids. CDR3 protein: CASSLSSDTGELFF. CDR3 DNA: TGTGCCAGCAGCTTAAGTTCAGACACCGGGGAGCTGTTTTTT.

This clone turned up a few times. This sequence joins TRBV7-9 and TRBJ1-2; D remains ambiguous. V was pared by 0 bases and J by 3 bases, with 11 bases between. CDR1 and CDR2 from the germline V gene are SEHNR and FQNEAQ (reference sequence). CDR3 size: 15 residues. The CDR3 loop reads CASSLAERVYYGYTF. In nucleotides, the CDR3 is TGTGCCAGCAGCTTAGCGGAGCGCGTCTACTATGGCTACACCTTC.

The chain is built from TRBV28 and TRBJ2-5; TRBD2 agrees at 12 bases. Per germline, CDR1 MDHEN and CDR2 SYDVKM. CDR3 size: 16 residues. The V and J ends lost 6 bases and 0 bases, in that order; junction bases with no gene match: 5. The CDR3 sequence: CASRRTSGTYQETQYF. CDR3 coding DNA: TGTGCCAGCAGGAGGACTAGCGGGACGTACCAAGAGACCCAGTACTTC. The variable domain in full, with the rest retrieved from reference TRBV28 and TRBJ2-5, is DVKVTQSSRYLVKRTGEKVFLECVQDMDHENMFWYRQDPGLGLRLIYFSYDVKMKEKGDIPEGYSVSREKKERFSLILESASTNQTSMYLCASRRTSGTYQETQYFGPGTRLLVL.

The CDR3 spells CASSLGGRTAGELFF. The CDR3, as DNA: TGTGCCAGCAGCTTGGGAGGGCGTACCGCCGGGGAGCTGTTTTTT. V gene TRBV5-4 combines with J gene TRBJ2-2, with D possibly TRBD2 on 5 matching bases. The length of the CDR3 is 15 residues. Germline values: CDR1 SGHNT, CDR2 YYREEE (reference sequence). V shed 0 bases and J shed 6 bases, with 12 bases lying between them.

This clone was counted a few times. This chain links TRBV7-2 with TRBJ2-7, with 10 bases fitting TRBD2. The trim removed 5 bases at V and 2 bases at J, leaving 9 bases unmatched. The CDR3 has 16 residues. Germline V gene data show CDR1 as SGHTA and CDR2 as FQGNSA. The CDR3 reads CASSIRTSGITYEQYF. As DNA, the CDR3 is TGTGCCAGCAGCATCCGGACTAGCGGTATAACCTACGAGCAGTACTTC.

The rearrangement links TRBV19 to TRBJ2-1; 8 bases are a match to TRBD2. The CDR3 totals 16 residues. The trim removed 4 bases at V and 8 bases at J, leaving 13 bases unmatched. CDR1 and CDR2 (germline): LNHDA, SQIVND (reference sequence). DNA for the CDR3: TGTGCCAGTAGTAGTACTAGCGGACGACCGGGGGATGAGCAGTTCTTC. This codes for CASSSTSGRPGDEQFF.